This TCR beta chain is from a study of blood T cell repertoires in COVID-19. About the study: Acute and convalescent COVID-19 samples came from the United States, Italy and Spain. PBMCs, B-cell-depleted T cells, or T cells provided the cDNA or gDNA that made up the material.

The authors' processing: Amplification of reference gene primers was used by the study to estimate nucleated cell counts. The data were produced by immunoSEQ multiplex PCR, yet TCRdb's version contains in-frame clones alone and is incomplete. V and J calls and clone size are those listed in that table; D and trimming were worked out from the DNA. Of around 16,000 clones in the sample, 87% are singletons; the top ten hold roughly 49%. Sequences were obtained from peripheral blood. The TCR sequence derives from a human donor in a cohort sampled during active COVID-19.

CDR3 region: CASTPPGGETQYF. In nucleotides, the CDR3 is TGTGCCAGCACTCCTCCGGGGGGTGAGACCCAGTACTTC. J is TRBJ2-5 and V is TRBV3-1 (or the pseudogene TRBV3-2); 7 positions agree with TRBD2. Trimming removed 7 bases from V and 5 bases from J; junction bases left unmatched: 7. The germline gives CDR1 LGHDT, CDR2 YNNKEL (reference sequence). The CDR3 runs to 13 residues.